This T cell receptor beta chain was profiled in a study of T cell repertoires in cytomegalovirus infection (dated by TCRdb to the late 2010s). General notes on the study: Alongside well-studied HLA-B-restricted epitopes, the peptide stimulations were aimed at recently identified HLA-C-restricted CMV epitopes, whose presentation resists viral immunomodulation. Donor HLA type was relevant to the analysis, as public TCR beta signatures indicated carriage of CMV infection together with the matching HLA type.

CDR1 and CDR2 are drawn from the germline V gene: SGHAT, FQNNGV. V drops 7 bases and J drops 0 bases, leaving 18 bases in between. The cysteine opens and the phenylalanine closes a CDR3 of 17 amino acids. Only CDR3 DNA is held: 51 bases, read in frame from base 1. This clonotype has just a few counts. The clone's antigen remains unknown. No quality values exist for individual bases; no much larger clone is one base distant. Broad study findings and their caveats: In both this cohort and an independent cohort of a few hundred donors, the cumulative frequency of public TCR beta family members distinguished carriers of CMV infection plus the relevant HLA type. In the ex vivo response, HLA-C-restricted CMV-specific TCR beta clonotypes were dominant, and in two of eight donors the single most frequent clonotype came from this HLA-C-restricted group.

The meaning of the sample's treatment or condition label: in vitro stimulation with specific CMV peptide epitopes to enrich CMV-specific T cells. The sequencer listed for this sample is Illumina HiSeq 1500. In-frame beta chains were kept once TCRdb had trimmed the public reads at Q25 with fastp and called clones with MiXCR. CDR3 protein duplicates are merged, each entry listing the most common genes and DNA. The sample table records roughly 500,000 distinct CDR3 sequences; roughly 34% of these occur just once. Roughly a sixth of the sample is in the top ten clones. This TCR was sampled from a human donor in good health (CMV status not recorded). Some clones in this sample may be carry-over from other donors' samples. The rearrangement combines TRBV11-2 with TRBJ2-2, with no confident D gene call. The sequences come from cultured PBMCs, collected from culture after CMV antigen stimulation. The CDR3 region reads CASNDVGHIANTGELFF. The nucleotides read TGTGCCAGCAACGACGTCGGGCACATCGCGAACACCGGGGAGCTGTTTTTT.